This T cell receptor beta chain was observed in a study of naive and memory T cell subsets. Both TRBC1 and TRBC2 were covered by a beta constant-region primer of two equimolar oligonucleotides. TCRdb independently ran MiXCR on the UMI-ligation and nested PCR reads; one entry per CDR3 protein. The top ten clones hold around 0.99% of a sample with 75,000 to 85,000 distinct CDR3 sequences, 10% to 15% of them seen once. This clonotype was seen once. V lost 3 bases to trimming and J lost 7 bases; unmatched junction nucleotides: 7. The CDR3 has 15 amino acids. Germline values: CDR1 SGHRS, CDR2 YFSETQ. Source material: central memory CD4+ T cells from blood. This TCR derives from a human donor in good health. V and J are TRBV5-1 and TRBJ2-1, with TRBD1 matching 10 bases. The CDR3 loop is CASSWGTGDGNEQFF. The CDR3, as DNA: TGCGCCAGCAGCTGGGGGACAGGGGATGGTAATGAGCAGTTCTTC.